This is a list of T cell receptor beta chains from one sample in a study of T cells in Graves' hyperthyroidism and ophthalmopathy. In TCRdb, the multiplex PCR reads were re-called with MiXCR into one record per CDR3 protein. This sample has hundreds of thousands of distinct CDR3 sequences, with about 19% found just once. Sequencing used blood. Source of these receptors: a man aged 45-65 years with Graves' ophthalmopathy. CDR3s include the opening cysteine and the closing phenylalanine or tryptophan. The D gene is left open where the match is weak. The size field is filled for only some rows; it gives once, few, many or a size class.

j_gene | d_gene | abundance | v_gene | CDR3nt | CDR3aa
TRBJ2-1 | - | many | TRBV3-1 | TGTGCCAGCAGCCCGAGTGCTGTAGCCTACAATGAGCAGTTCTTC | CASSPSAVAYNEQFF
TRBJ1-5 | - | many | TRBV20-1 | TGCAGTGCTAGAGTGGACGGACTTAGCAATCAGCCCCAGCATTTT | CSARVDGLSNQPQHF
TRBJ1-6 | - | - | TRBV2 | TGTGCCAGCAGTAAAGACCCCCGGAATTCACCCCTCCACTTT | CASSKDPRNSPLHF
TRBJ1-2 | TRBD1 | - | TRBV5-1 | TGCGCCAGCAGCTCGGGACAGGCGACTAACTATGGCTACACCTTC | CASSSGQATNYGYTF
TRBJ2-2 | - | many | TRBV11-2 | TGTGCCAGCAGCTTCGAGCGAAACACCGGGGAGCTGTTTTTT | CASSFERNTGELFF
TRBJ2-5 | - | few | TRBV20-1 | TGCAGTGCTAGAGTAGGGGGTTTGTGGACCCAGTACTTC | CSARVGGLWTQYF
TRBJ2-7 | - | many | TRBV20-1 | TGCAGTGCCGAACGGACCTCCTACGAGCAGTACTTC | CSAERTSYEQYF
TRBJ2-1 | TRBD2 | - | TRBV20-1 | TGCAGTGCTGCCCGGGGGGATGGCTCCTACAATGAGCAGTTCTTC | CSAARGDGSYNEQFF
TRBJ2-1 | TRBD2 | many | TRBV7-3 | TGTGCCAGCAGCCCATTACAACTAGCGGGAGGCCTAAAGACGAATGAGCAGTTCTTC | CASSPLQLAGGLKTNEQFF
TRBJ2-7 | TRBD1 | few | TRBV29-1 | TGCAGCGTTCCGGGACAGGGGGCCTACGAGCAGTACTTC | CSVPGQGAYEQYF
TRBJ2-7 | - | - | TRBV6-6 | TGTGCCAGCAGTTACTCGAGTTCAGGGACCTACGAGCAGTACTTC | CASSYSSSGTYEQYF
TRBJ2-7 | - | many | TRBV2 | TGTGCCAGCAGTGGCACAGACTACGAGCAGTACTTC | CASSGTDYEQYF
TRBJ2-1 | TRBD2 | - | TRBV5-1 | TGCGCCAGCAGCTTCCGGGCGGCTAGCGGATACAATGAGCAGTTCTTC | CASSFRAASGYNEQFF
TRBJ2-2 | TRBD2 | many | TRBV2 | TGTGCCAGCAAGGCGGGAGTTACCGGGGAGCTGTTTTTT | CASKAGVTGELFF
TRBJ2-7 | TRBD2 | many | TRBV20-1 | TGCAGTCCATACCGGCCGGGGGGTCGGGAGGTTGTGCAGTACTTC | CSPYRPGGREVVQYF
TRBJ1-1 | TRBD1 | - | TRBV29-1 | TGCAGCGTGGCCCGGGACAGGTTTAAGAACACTGAAGCTTTCTTT | CSVARDRFKNTEAFF
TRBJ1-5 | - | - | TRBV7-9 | TGTGCCAGCAGCTTAGGGCAGGCTAGCCAGCCCCAGCATTTT | CASSLGQASQPQHF
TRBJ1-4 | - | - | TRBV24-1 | TGTGCCACCAGTGATTCCTCCCGGCACGATGGCGAAAAACTGTTTTTT | CATSDSSRHDGEKLFF
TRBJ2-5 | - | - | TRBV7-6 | TGTGCCAGCAGCTTATCCGGCGGGATGGGTGAGACCCAGTACTTC | CASSLSGGMGETQYF
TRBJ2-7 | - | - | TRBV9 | TGTGCCAGCAGCGTATCGGCGGGGGCCACCTACGAGCAGTACTTC | CASSVSAGATYEQYF
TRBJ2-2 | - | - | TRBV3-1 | TGTGCCAGCAGCCAAGTCTTTACCGGGGAGCTGTTTTTT | CASSQVFTGELFF
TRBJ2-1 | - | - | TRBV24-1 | TGTGCCACCGGCCGCTACAATGAGCAGTTCTTC | CATGRYNEQFF
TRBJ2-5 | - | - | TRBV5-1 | TGCGCCAGCGGCTTGGTTGGCCCCTCTTACCAAGAGACCCAGTACTTC | CASGLVGPSYQETQYF
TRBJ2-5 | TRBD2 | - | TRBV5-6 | TGTGCCAGCAGTCCAAGTCTAGCGGGGGACGGGGAGACCCAGTACTTC | CASSPSLAGDGETQYF
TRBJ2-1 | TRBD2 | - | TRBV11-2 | TGTGCCAGCAGCTTAGGGGGCGGGAGCGCCTACAATGAGCAGTTCTTC | CASSLGGGSAYNEQFF
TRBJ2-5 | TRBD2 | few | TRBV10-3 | TGTGCCGCAGCGGGACAAGAGACCCAGTACTTC | CAAAGQETQYF
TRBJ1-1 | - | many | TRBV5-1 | TGCGCCAGCAGCTTGAATTCCGCGGTCTGGACACCGAACACTGAAGCTTTCTTT | CASSLNSAVWTPNTEAFF
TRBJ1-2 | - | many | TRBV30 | TGTGCCTGGAGTGGAGGAATCAGGTTCGGCTACACCTTC | CAWSGGIRFGYTF
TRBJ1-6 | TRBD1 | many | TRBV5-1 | TGCGCCAGCAGCGCGGACAGGGGGGACGGTTCACCCCTCCACTTT | CASSADRGDGSPLHF
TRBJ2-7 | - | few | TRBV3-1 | TGTGCCAGCAGCCAAGACCCCAATCCGTGGTACGAGCAGTACTTC | CASSQDPNPWYEQYF
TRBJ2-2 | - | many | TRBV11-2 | TGTGCCAGCACCTGGGCCGGGGAGCTGTTTTTT | CASTWAGELFF
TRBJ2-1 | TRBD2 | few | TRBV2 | TGTGCCAGGGGCGGGACTAGCGGAGACAATGAGCAGTTCTTC | CARGGTSGDNEQFF
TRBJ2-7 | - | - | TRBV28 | TGTGCCAGCAGTTTAATTCCGGGGAGAGCAAACGAGCAGTACTTC | CASSLIPGRANEQYF
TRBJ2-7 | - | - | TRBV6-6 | TGTGCCAGCAGTTACCCTAGGGGTAACGAGCAGTACTTC | CASSYPRGNEQYF
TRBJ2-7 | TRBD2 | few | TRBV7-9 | TGTGCCAGCAGCTTAAGCGTCTTTAGCGGGAGAGGCGAGCAGTACTTC | CASSLSVFSGRGEQYF
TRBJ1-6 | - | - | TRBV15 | TGTGCCACCAGCAGAGATCTGGGGGAACCCCTCCACTTT | CATSRDLGEPLHF
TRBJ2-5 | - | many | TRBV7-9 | TGTGCCAGCAACCCCCGGTGGGATGAGACCCAGTACTTC | CASNPRWDETQYF
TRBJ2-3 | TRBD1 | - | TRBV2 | TGTGCCAGCAGTGAAGGGGACAGGCCAGATACGCAGTATTTT | CASSEGDRPDTQYF
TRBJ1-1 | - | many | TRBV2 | TGTGCCAGTATCGATACGCTGGACACTGAAGCTTTCTTT | CASIDTLDTEAFF
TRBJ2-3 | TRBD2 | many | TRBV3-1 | TGTGCCAGCAGCCTCCGCGGTAGCGGGAGGGCAGATACGCAGTATTTT | CASSLRGSGRADTQYF
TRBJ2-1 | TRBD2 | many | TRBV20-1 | TGCAGTGCTAGAGATCCTAGCGGGAGGGCCGATGAGCAGTTCTTC | CSARDPSGRADEQFF
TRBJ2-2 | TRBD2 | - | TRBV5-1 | TGCGCCAGCAGCTTGTTGCTTCCCGGGACTAGCGGGAGCCGGGAGCTGTTTTTT | CASSLLLPGTSGSRELFF
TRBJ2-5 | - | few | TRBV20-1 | TGCAGTGCTAGAGATGGCGGGAACCAAGAGACCCAGTACTTC | CSARDGGNQETQYF
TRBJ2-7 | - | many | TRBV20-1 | TGCAGTGCAGAGGACGGTAGCTCCTACGAGCAGTACTTC | CSAEDGSSYEQYF
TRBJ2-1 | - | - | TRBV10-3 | TGTGCCATCGCTGGTTCAGCTAATGAGCAGTTCTTC | CAIAGSANEQFF